Listed below are T cell receptor beta chains from one sample, sequenced in a study of OX40 agonist ivuxolimab in advanced cancers. The data were produced by immunoSEQ multiplex PCR, yet TCRdb's version contains in-frame clones alone and is incomplete. Here the sample spans roughly 65,000 clones, 80% being singletons. This specimen was CD4+ or CD8+ T cells sorted from blood, taken in a trial of the OX40 agonist ivuxolimab. The receptor set was obtained from an adult with an advanced solid tumor such as melanoma, head and neck, liver or kidney cancer. CDR3s include the opening cysteine and the closing phenylalanine or tryptophan. Each record gives: V gene, J gene, D gene, clone size, CDR3 protein, CDR3 DNA. The D gene is left open where the match is weak. Size values are once, few and many counts, or a class for expanded clones, and some rows have none.

>TRBV7-2|TRBJ2-5|TRBD2|once
CASRLAGEETQYF
TGTGCCAGCAGACTAGCGGGGGAAGAGACCCAGTACTTC
>TRBV27|TRBJ2-5|-|-
CASSLSSPWRETQYF
TGTGCCAGCAGTTTGAGTAGCCCCTGGCGAGAGACCCAGTACTTC
>TRBV5-1|TRBJ2-6|-|once
CASSLDGNSGANVLTF
TGCGCCAGCAGCTTGGACGGAAACTCTGGGGCCAACGTCCTGACTTTC
>TRBV5-1|TRBJ2-3|TRBD1|few
CASSFRDRPSGGQYF
TGCGCCAGCAGCTTCCGGGACAGGCCCTCAGGAGGGCAGTATTTT
>TRBV2|TRBJ1-5|-|-
CASGLGGEHQPQHF
TGTGCCAGCGGCTTGGGTGGGGAACACCAGCCCCAGCATTTT
>TRBV6-6|TRBJ1-6|-|once
CASSYLDSNSPLHF
TGTGCCAGCAGTTACCTTGACTCTAATTCACCCCTCCACTTT
>TRBV27|TRBJ1-1|-|few
CASSLGRNTEAFF
TGTGCCAGCAGTTTGGGGAGAAACACTGAAGCTTTCTTT
>TRBV11-3|TRBJ2-5|TRBD2|-
CASSLTAGGETQYF
TGTGCCAGCAGCTTGACCGCCGGGGGGGAGACCCAGTACTTC
>TRBV10-1|TRBJ1-1|-|-
CASSGQTNTEAFF
TGCGCCAGCAGTGGACAGACGAACACTGAAGCTTTCTTT
>TRBV21-1|TRBJ1-2|-|-
CASSKLPGISYGYTF
TGTGCCAGCAGCAAACTCCCAGGGATCTCCTATGGCTACACCTTC
>TRBV28|TRBJ1-4|-|-
CASSLGVREKLFF
TGTGCCAGCAGTTTGGGGGTTAGGGAAAAACTGTTTTTT
>TRBV4-1|TRBJ1-2|-|few
CASSQDRLNYGYTF
TGCGCCAGCAGCCAAGATCGCCTCAACTATGGCTACACCTTC
>TRBV5-5|TRBJ2-7|TRBD2|once
CASSFGSGRFEQYF
TGTGCCAGCAGCTTTGGTAGCGGGAGGTTCGAGCAGTACTTC
>TRBV27|TRBJ2-7|TRBD1|-
CASSLFGQGQFYEQYF
TGTGCCAGCAGTTTATTCGGACAGGGTCAGTTCTACGAGCAGTACTTC
>TRBV6-5|TRBJ1-3|-|-
CASSYGGTGNTIYF
TGTGCCAGCAGTTATGGGGGGACTGGAAACACCATATATTTT
>TRBV28|TRBJ1-2|-|-
CASSSRTVIYGYTF
TGTGCCAGCAGTTCGCGGACCGTTATCTATGGCTACACCTTC
>TRBV9|TRBJ2-7|TRBD2|-
CASSVAEAGVLEQYF
TGTGCCAGCAGCGTAGCCGAAGCGGGAGTGCTCGAGCAGTACTTC
>TRBV19|TRBJ2-3|TRBD2|-
CASRPAGAPSTDTQYF
TGTGCCAGCCGGCCAGCGGGGGCCCCTAGCACAGATACGCAGTATTTT
>TRBV6-5|TRBJ2-3|TRBD1|-
CASSRQGASTDTQYF
TGTGCCAGCAGTCGACAGGGGGCTAGCACAGATACGCAGTATTTT
>TRBV2|TRBJ1-1|-|few
CASSQYSGTEAFF
TGTGCCAGCAGCCAATACTCTGGCACTGAAGCTTTCTTT
>TRBV9|TRBJ1-1|TRBD1|-
CASSPRDRYTEAFF
TGTGCCAGCAGCCCCCGGGACAGATACACTGAAGCTTTCTTT
>TRBV25-1|TRBJ1-1|-|once
CASSDPTKGPTEAFF
TGTGCCAGCAGTGACCCCACGAAGGGACCCACTGAAGCTTTCTTT
>TRBV18|TRBJ2-2|TRBD1|-
CASSPDRKNTGELFF
TGTGCCAGCTCACCGGACAGGAAGAACACCGGGGAGCTGTTTTTT
>TRBV10-3|TRBJ2-2|-|-
CAVEGGRGTGELFF
TGTGCCGTTGAGGGGGGTCGAGGCACCGGGGAGCTGTTTTTT
>TRBV7-6|TRBJ2-5|-|-
CASSLGGEGETQYF
TGTGCCAGCAGCTTAGGTGGGGAAGGGGAGACCCAGTACTTC
>TRBV7-9|TRBJ2-2|TRBD1|-
CASSFATGGNTGELFF
TGTGCCAGCAGCTTCGCGACAGGGGGGAACACCGGGGAGCTGTTTTTT
>TRBV2|TRBJ2-7|-|once
CASRNDQGQVYEQYF
TGTGCCAGCAGGAATGACCAGGGACAAGTCTACGAGCAGTACTTC
>TRBV7-9|TRBJ2-1|-|-
CASSSRQTHNEQFF
TGTGCCAGCAGCTCCCGACAGACCCACAATGAGCAGTTCTTC
>TRBV10-3|TRBJ2-2|TRBD1|-
CAIGTGNTGELFF
TGTGCCATCGGGACAGGGAACACCGGGGAGCTGTTTTTT
>TRBV15|TRBJ2-1|-|few
CATSRTRQVPEQFF
TGTGCCACCAGCAGAACCCGACAGGTTCCTGAGCAGTTCTTC
>TRBV20-1|TRBJ2-5|-|-
CSGGLAETQYF
TGCAGTGGTGGTCTAGCGGAGACCCAGTACTTC
>TRBV10-3|TRBJ1-3|-|few
CAIRAGQGVSGNTIYF
TGTGCCATCCGGGCGGGCCAGGGAGTCTCTGGAAACACCATATATTTT
>TRBV5-1|TRBJ2-3|TRBD1|-
CASSPGQVPYTQYF
TGCGCCAGCAGCCCGGGACAGGTCCCCTATACGCAGTATTTT
>TRBV7-9|TRBJ2-3|-|once
CASSLAGGGADTQYF
TGTGCCAGCAGCTTAGCGGGAGGTGGGGCAGATACGCAGTATTTT
>TRBV11-2|TRBJ2-6|TRBD2|-
CASSLDRLATGANVLTF
TGTGCCAGCAGCTTAGACCGACTAGCGACTGGGGCCAACGTCCTGACTTTC
>TRBV27|TRBJ2-7|TRBD1|-
CASSFRQGDREQYF
TGTGCCAGCAGTTTTCGTCAGGGGGACCGCGAGCAGTACTTC
>TRBV4-2|TRBJ1-1|-|-
CASSSDVGRRTEAFF
TGTGCCAGCAGCTCGGATGTGGGGCGGAGAACTGAAGCTTTCTTT
>TRBV5-1|TRBJ2-2|-|-
CASSFGGAVNTGELFF
TGCGCCAGCAGCTTCGGTGGGGCAGTTAACACCGGGGAGCTGTTTTTT
>TRBV19|TRBJ1-5|-|-
CASSPAGGKEPQHF
TGTGCCAGTAGTCCGGCCGGGGGTAAGGAGCCCCAGCATTTT
>TRBV10-3|TRBJ2-7|-|-
CAISGPFEARSTYEQYF
TGTGCCATCAGTGGCCCTTTTGAAGCACGGAGCACCTACGAGCAGTACTTC
>TRBV11-2|TRBJ1-1|TRBD1|-
CASSFADRGPSAFF
TGTGCCAGCAGCTTCGCCGACAGGGGGCCTTCAGCTTTCTTT
>TRBV18|TRBJ1-4|-|-
CASSPSRSTNEKLFF
TGTGCCAGCTCACCAAGCCGGTCCACTAATGAAAAACTGTTTTTT
>TRBV10-3|TRBJ1-1|-|-
CAISESGNTEAFF
TGTGCCATCAGTGAGTCAGGGAACACTGAAGCTTTCTTT
>TRBV5-1|TRBJ1-1|TRBD1|-
CASSRYRGQGTEAFF
TGCGCCAGCAGCCGGTATAGGGGGCAGGGCACTGAAGCTTTCTTT
>TRBV30|TRBJ1-2|-|-
CAWTGSSANYGYTF
TGTGCCTGGACAGGGTCCTCAGCTAACTATGGCTACACCTTC
>TRBV19|TRBJ1-1|TRBD1|few
CASTLGTVNAEAFF
TGTGCCAGTACCCTCGGGACAGTGAACGCTGAAGCTTTCTTT
>TRBV2|TRBJ2-7|TRBD1|once
CASRPGTGGWEQYF
TGTGCCAGCCGGCCCGGGACAGGGGGCTGGGAGCAGTACTTC
>TRBV30|TRBJ1-1|-|few
CAWSLRTAQGTEAFF
TGTGCCTGGAGTCTCAGGACAGCTCAGGGAACTGAAGCTTTCTTT
>TRBV5-1|TRBJ1-2|-|-
CASSLISKGGGGYTF
TGCGCCAGCAGCTTGATCTCCAAAGGCGGTGGTGGCTACACCTTC
>TRBV7-2|TRBJ2-6|-|-
CASSLFSAGANVLTF
TGTGCCAGCAGCTTATTCAGCGCTGGGGCCAACGTCCTGACTTTC
>TRBV5-4|TRBJ2-7|TRBD2|-
CASSLPSGTSSEQYF
TGTGCCAGCAGCTTGCCTAGCGGGACCTCCAGCGAGCAGTACTTC
>TRBV18|TRBJ2-1|TRBD2|-
CASSPTGGWNNEQFF
TGTGCCAGCTCACCAACGGGAGGGTGGAACAATGAGCAGTTCTTC
>TRBV2|TRBJ1-5|TRBD1|-
CASSSPGQHTHF
TGTGCCAGCAGCTCTCCGGGACAGCATACGCATTTT